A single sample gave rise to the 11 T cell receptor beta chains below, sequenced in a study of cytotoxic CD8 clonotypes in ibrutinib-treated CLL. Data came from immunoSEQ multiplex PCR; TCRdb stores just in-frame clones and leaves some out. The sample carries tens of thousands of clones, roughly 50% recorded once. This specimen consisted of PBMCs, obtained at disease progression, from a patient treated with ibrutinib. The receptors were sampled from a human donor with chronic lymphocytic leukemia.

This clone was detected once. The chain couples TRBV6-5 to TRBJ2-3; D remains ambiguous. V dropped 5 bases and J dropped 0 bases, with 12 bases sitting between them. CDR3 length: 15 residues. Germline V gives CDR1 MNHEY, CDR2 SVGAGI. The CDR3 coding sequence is TGTGCCAGCAGTAGATTAGGATCTAGCACAGATACGCAGTATTTT. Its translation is CASSRLGSSTDTQYF.

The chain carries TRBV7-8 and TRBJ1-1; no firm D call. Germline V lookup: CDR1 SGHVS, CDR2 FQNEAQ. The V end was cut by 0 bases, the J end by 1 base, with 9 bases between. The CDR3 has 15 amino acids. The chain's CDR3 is CASSLASLGNTEAFF. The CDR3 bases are TGTGCCAGCAGCTTAGCTTCCTTAGGGAACACTGAAGCTTTCTTT.

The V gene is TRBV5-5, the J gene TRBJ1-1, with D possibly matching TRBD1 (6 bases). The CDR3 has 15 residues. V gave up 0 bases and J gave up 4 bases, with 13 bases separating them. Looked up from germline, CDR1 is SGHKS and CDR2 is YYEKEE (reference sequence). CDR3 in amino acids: CASSLVQGFGTEAFF. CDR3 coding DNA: TGTGCCAGCAGCTTGGTCCAGGGGTTTGGCACTGAAGCTTTCTTT.

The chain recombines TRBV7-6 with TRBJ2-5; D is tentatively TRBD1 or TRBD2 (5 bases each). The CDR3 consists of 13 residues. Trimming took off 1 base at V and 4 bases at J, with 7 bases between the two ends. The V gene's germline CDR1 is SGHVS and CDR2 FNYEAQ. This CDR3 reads CASSLGGIETQYF. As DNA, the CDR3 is TGTGCCAGCAGCTTAGGGGGGATAGAGACCCAGTACTTC.

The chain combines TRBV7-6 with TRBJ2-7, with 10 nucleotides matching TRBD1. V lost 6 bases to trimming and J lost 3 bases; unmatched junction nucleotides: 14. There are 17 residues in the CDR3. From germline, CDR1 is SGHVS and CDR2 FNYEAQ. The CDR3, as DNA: TGTGCCAGCAGTCGTACGACAGGGGGCGCTGGTAGCTACGAGCAGTACTTC. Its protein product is CASSRTTGGAGSYEQYF.

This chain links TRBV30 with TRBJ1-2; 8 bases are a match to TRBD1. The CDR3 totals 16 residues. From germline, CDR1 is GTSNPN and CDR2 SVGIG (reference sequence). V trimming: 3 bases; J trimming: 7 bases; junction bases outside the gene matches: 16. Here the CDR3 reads CAWRSRTGLMYGGYTF. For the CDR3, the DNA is TGTGCCTGGAGATCCCGGACAGGGTTGATGTATGGTGGCTACACCTTC.

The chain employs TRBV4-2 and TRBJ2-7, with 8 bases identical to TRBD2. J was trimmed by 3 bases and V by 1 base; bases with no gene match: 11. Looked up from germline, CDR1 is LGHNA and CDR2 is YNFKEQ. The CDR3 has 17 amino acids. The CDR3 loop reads CASSQGGLAGGIYEQYF. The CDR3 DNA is TGTGCCAGCAGCCAAGGCGGGCTAGCGGGTGGGATCTACGAGCAGTACTTC.

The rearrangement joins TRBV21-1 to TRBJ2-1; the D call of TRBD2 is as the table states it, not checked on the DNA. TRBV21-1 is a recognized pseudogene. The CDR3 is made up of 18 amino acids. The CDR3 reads CASSKTHIWAGTNNEQFF. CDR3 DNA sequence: TGTGCCAGCAGCAAAACCCACATCTGGGCGGGGACGAACAATGAGCAGTTCTTC.

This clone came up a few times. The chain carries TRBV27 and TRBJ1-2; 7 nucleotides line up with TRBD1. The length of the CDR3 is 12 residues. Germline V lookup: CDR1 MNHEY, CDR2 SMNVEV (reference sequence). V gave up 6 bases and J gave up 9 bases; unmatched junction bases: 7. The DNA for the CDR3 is TGTGCCAGCAGCCAAGACAGGGATCGCTACACCTTC. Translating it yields CASSQDRDRYTF.

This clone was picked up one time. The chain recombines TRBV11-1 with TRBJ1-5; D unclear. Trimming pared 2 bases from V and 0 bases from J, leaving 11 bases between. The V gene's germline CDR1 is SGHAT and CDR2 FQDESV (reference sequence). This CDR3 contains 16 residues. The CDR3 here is CASSLRRDYSNQPQHF. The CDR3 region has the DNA TGTGCCAGCAGCTTAAGGCGGGATTATAGCAATCAGCCCCAGCATTTT.

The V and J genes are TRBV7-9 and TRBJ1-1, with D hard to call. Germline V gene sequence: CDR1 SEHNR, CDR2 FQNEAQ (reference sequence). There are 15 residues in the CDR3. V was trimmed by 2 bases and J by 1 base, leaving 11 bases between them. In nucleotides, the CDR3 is TGTGCCAGCAGCTTACTCTTCCCCGGGAACACTGAAGCTTTCTTT. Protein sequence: CASSLLFPGNTEAFF.